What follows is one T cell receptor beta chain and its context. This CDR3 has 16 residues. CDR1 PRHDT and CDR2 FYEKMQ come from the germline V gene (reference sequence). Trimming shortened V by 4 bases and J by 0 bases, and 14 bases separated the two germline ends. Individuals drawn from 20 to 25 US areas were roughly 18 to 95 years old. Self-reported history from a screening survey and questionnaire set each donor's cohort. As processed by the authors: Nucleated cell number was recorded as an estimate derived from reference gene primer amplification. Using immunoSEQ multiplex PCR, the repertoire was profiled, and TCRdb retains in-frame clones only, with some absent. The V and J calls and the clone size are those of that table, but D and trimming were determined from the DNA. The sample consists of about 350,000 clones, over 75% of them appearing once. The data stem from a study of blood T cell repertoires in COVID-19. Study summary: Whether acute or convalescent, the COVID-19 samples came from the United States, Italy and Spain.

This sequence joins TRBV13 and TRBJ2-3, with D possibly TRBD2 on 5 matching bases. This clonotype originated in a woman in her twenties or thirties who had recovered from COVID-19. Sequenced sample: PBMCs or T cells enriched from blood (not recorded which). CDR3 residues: CASSSTEDSSTDTQYF. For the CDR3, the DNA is TGTGCCAGCAGCTCCACTGAGGACTCCAGCACAGATACGCAGTATTTT.